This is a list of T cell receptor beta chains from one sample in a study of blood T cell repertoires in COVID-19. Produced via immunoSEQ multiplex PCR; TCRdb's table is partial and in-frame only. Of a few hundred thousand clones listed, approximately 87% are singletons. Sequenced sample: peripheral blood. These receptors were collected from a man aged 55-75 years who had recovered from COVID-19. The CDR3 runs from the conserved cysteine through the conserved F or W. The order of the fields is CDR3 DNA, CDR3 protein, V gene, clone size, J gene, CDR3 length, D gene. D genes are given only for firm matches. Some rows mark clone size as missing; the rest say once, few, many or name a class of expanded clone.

TGTGCCAGCAGCCCACAGGGGGGGATTCATCGGAGTGAGCAGTTCTTC,CASSPQGGIHRSEQFF,TRBV7-2,once,TRBJ2-1,16,.
TGTGCCAGCAGCCCTACAGGGGCTGGAAACACCATATATTTT,CASSPTGAGNTIYF,TRBV14,.,TRBJ1-3,14,TRBD1
TGCGCCCGTCGTGAATACTTCGCGAACACCGGGGAGCTGTTTTTT,CARREYFANTGELFF,TRBV5-1,.,TRBJ2-2,15,.
TGCGCCAGCAGCTTCCCCGGGACAGGGTTCTCCTACGAGCAGTACTTC,CASSFPGTGFSYEQYF,TRBV5-1,.,TRBJ2-7,16,TRBD1
TGTGCCAGCTCACCCATGAGGACGGGAAACAATGAGCAGTTCTTC,CASSPMRTGNNEQFF,TRBV18,once,TRBJ2-1,15,.
TGTGCCAGCAGTGAAGGCCAGCGGCCTTCACCCCTCCACTTT,CASSEGQRPSPLHF,TRBV6-1,once,TRBJ1-6,14,.
TGTGCCAGCAGCCTCAGGGTTCGGGAGGGCTACACCTTC,CASSLRVREGYTF,TRBV11-2,.,TRBJ1-2,13,.
TGTGCCAGCCCCGACAGGGTCTACGAGCAGTACTTC,CASPDRVYEQYF,TRBV19,.,TRBJ2-7,12,TRBD1
TGCGCCAGCAGCGGGACAGGGGGCTTGAACATTCAGTACTTC,CASSGTGGLNIQYF,TRBV5-1,.,TRBJ2-4,14,TRBD1
TGCGCCAGCAGCTTGGAGCTAGCGGGAGGTTACAATGAGCAGTTCTTC,CASSLELAGGYNEQFF,TRBV5-1,.,TRBJ2-1,16,TRBD2
TGTGCCAGCAGTTACAGAGCCCCTGGCTACACCTTC,CASSYRAPGYTF,TRBV12-3/TRBV12-4,.,TRBJ1-2,12,.
TGTGCAGGCGGGGACAGGGCACCCCAGCATTTT,CAGGDRAPQHF,TRBV6-5,.,TRBJ1-5,11,TRBD1
TGTGCCAGCAGTGTCCCGGGAGCCCCTCTCGAGCAGTACTTC,CASSVPGAPLEQYF,TRBV25-1,.,TRBJ2-7,14,.
TGCGCCAGCAGCCTTAGCGGAGGCTCCTACAATGAGCAGTTCTTC,CASSLSGGSYNEQFF,TRBV5-1,.,TRBJ2-1,15,.